Listed below are T cell receptor beta chains from one sample, sequenced in a study of cytomegalovirus exposure and HLA in healthy donors. Libraries were prepared by immunoSEQ multiplex PCR; TCRdb keeps only in-frame clonotypes and omits some of them. The sample has about 150,000 clones, 86% seen once. Source material: PBMCs. Receptors were obtained from a human donor in good health. CDR3s include the opening cysteine and the closing phenylalanine or tryptophan. Each record gives: V gene, D gene, J gene, clone size, CDR3 DNA, CDR3 protein. The D gene is left open where the match is weak. Expanded clones get a size class; other rows say once, few or many, or leave the size out.

>TRBV5-4|-|TRBJ2-5|once
TGTGCCAGCAGATACGGGACTGCCGTAGAGACCCAGTACTTC
CASRYGTAVETQYF
>TRBV27|-|TRBJ2-7|once
TGTGCCAGCAGAGATACCCTCACCGGTACCTACGAGCAGTACTTC
CASRDTLTGTYEQYF
>TRBV5-1|TRBD2|TRBJ2-1|-
TGCGCCAGCAGCCCCGGACTAGCGGGGGGGGATTACAATGAGCAGTTCTTC
CASSPGLAGGDYNEQFF
>TRBV4-3|-|TRBJ2-2|-
TGCGCCAGCAGCCAAGAGAGGGTACAGCTCCTGAACACCGGGGAGCTGTTTTTT
CASSQERVQLLNTGELFF
>TRBV10-3|-|TRBJ2-7|once
TGTGCCATCAGTGACCCCCGGGACACGAAGTACTCCTACGAGCAGTACTTC
CAISDPRDTKYSYEQYF
>TRBV5-1|TRBD1|TRBJ2-2|-
TGCGGTGAGCCGGGACAGGCGAACACCGGGGAGCTGTTTTTT
CGEPGQANTGELFF
>TRBV2|TRBD2|TRBJ2-3|-
TGTGCCAGCTCGCTAGCGGGAGTCGATACGCAGTATTTT
CASSLAGVDTQYF
>TRBV25-1|-|TRBJ2-5|few
TGTGCCAGCAGTGAGGTCCCTGTGGGCAGAGAACAAGAGACCCAGTACTTC
CASSEVPVGREQETQYF
>TRBV15|TRBD2|TRBJ2-5|-
TGTGCCACCAGCAGAGATCGAGCGGGGGAACTGGAGACCCAGTACTTC
CATSRDRAGELETQYF
>TRBV5-1|TRBD2|TRBJ2-1|-
TGCGCCAGCAGCTTGGTGGGGACTAGCGGGAGTACCTACAATGAGCAGTTCTTC
CASSLVGTSGSTYNEQFF
>TRBV9|TRBD1|TRBJ1-1|-
TGTGCCAGCAGCAGGGCAGGGGGTTTGAACACTGAAGCTTTCTTT
CASSRAGGLNTEAFF
>TRBV7-3|TRBD2|TRBJ2-1|-
TGTGCCAGCAGCTTAATGGGCCTAGCGGGAAACAATGAGCAGTTCTTC
CASSLMGLAGNNEQFF
>TRBV7-6|-|TRBJ2-7|-
TGTGCCAGCAGCTCTACTACCGCCTACGAGCAGTACTTC
CASSSTTAYEQYF
>TRBV5-1|TRBD2|TRBJ2-3|-
TGCGCCAGCAGCTTGCTCGCGGGGGTCTCAGATACGCAGTATTTT
CASSLLAGVSDTQYF
>TRBV28|TRBD1|TRBJ1-1|-
TGTGCCAGCAGTTTATTGACAGGGGGCAGGAACACTGAAGCTTTCTTT
CASSLLTGGRNTEAFF
>TRBV13|TRBD1|TRBJ2-4|-
TGTGCCAGCAGCCCTAGAGGACAGGGCAAAAACATTCAGTACTTC
CASSPRGQGKNIQYF
>TRBV10-2|TRBD2|TRBJ2-1|-
TGCGCCAGCAGTGAGTCGGGGACTAGCGGGAATGAGCAGTTCTTC
CASSESGTSGNEQFF
>TRBV11-3|-|TRBJ2-3|-
TGTGCCAGCAGCTCCGGGACAGATACGCAGTATTTT
CASSSGTDTQYF
>TRBV4-3|-|TRBJ1-1|-
TGCGCCAGCAGCCAAGTGGCTCTGAACACTGAAGCTTTCTTT
CASSQVALNTEAFF
>TRBV6-1|-|TRBJ2-2|-
TGTGCCAGCAGTGAACTCCTGAACACCGGGGAGCTGTTTTTT
CASSELLNTGELFF
>TRBV7-2|-|TRBJ1-2|-
TGTGCCAGCAGCGACCCCCATGGGGCCTATGGCTACACCTTC
CASSDPHGAYGYTF
>TRBV6-6|TRBD2|TRBJ2-5|-
TGTGCCAGCAGGATAGCGGGAGTAGGGGAGACCCAGTACTTC
CASRIAGVGETQYF